Listed below are T cell receptor beta chains from one sample, sequenced in a study of shared clonotypes between healthy human individuals. The assay was immunoSEQ multiplex PCR, and TCRdb's table has in-frame clones only and misses some. The table shows nearly 1,000,000 clones, with approximately 80% occurring only once. Material: memory CD4+ T cells sorted from blood. These receptors all come from a man aged 18 to 30 in good health. CDR3s include the opening cysteine and the closing phenylalanine or tryptophan. Each record gives: clone size, J gene, D gene, V gene, CDR3 protein, CDR3 DNA. A D gene is named only where the DNA matches it firmly. A clone size is listed for some rows: how often the clone was seen (once, few, many), or a class if it is expanded.

abundance: -; j_gene: TRBJ1-6; d_gene: -; v_gene: TRBV19; CDR3aa: CASSGGSLLALNSPLHF; CDR3nt: TGTGCCAGTAGTGGCGGGAGTCTATTGGCCCTAAATTCACCCCTCCACTTT
abundance: -; j_gene: TRBJ1-3; d_gene: TRBD1; v_gene: TRBV7-7; CDR3aa: CASSSGQGGTIYF; CDR3nt: TGTGCTAGCAGCTCTGGACAGGGGGGCACCATATATTTT
abundance: -; j_gene: TRBJ2-5; d_gene: TRBD2; v_gene: TRBV30; CDR3aa: CAWASGGSQETQYF; CDR3nt: TGTGCCTGGGCTTCGGGGGGTAGCCAAGAGACCCAGTACTTC
abundance: few; j_gene: TRBJ2-3; d_gene: TRBD2; v_gene: TRBV5-6; CDR3aa: CASSQRTSGYSTDTQYF; CDR3nt: TGTGCCAGCAGCCAGAGGACTAGCGGGTATTCCACAGATACGCAGTATTTT
abundance: -; j_gene: TRBJ1-2; d_gene: -; v_gene: TRBV10-3; CDR3aa: CAISAGTDYYGYTF; CDR3nt: TGTGCCATCAGTGCCGGGACGGACTACTATGGCTACACCTTC
abundance: -; j_gene: TRBJ1-4; d_gene: -; v_gene: TRBV25-1; CDR3aa: CASMDTLEGGEKLFF; CDR3nt: TGTGCCAGCATGGACACCCTGGAAGGCGGTGAAAAACTGTTTTTT
abundance: -; j_gene: TRBJ2-7; d_gene: -; v_gene: TRBV5-4; CDR3aa: CASSLAGQSYEQYF; CDR3nt: TGTGCCAGCAGCTTGGCGGGACAATCCTACGAGCAGTACTTC
abundance: -; j_gene: TRBJ2-1; d_gene: -; v_gene: TRBV30; CDR3aa: CAWRAGTYNEQFF; CDR3nt: TGTGCCTGGCGGGCAGGGACCTACAATGAGCAGTTCTTC
abundance: few; j_gene: TRBJ1-2; d_gene: -; v_gene: TRBV6-6; CDR3aa: CASSIDYGYTF; CDR3nt: TGTGCCAGCAGTATAGACTATGGCTACACCTTC
abundance: few; j_gene: TRBJ1-5; d_gene: -; v_gene: TRBV30; CDR3aa: CAWSLSGRDQPQHF; CDR3nt: TGTGCCTGGAGTCTATCGGGGAGGGATCAGCCCCAGCATTTT
abundance: -; j_gene: TRBJ1-1; d_gene: -; v_gene: TRBV5-4; CDR3aa: CASSLAQTLNTEAFF; CDR3nt: TGTGCCAGCAGCTTGGCACAGACCCTGAACACTGAAGCTTTCTTT
abundance: -; j_gene: TRBJ2-4; d_gene: -; v_gene: TRBV6-1; CDR3aa: CASSENPLVLAKNIQYF; CDR3nt: TGTGCCAGCAGTGAAAATCCCCTAGTGTTAGCCAAAAACATTCAGTACTTC
abundance: -; j_gene: TRBJ1-2; d_gene: -; v_gene: TRBV30; CDR3aa: CAWSVLRETGGYTF; CDR3nt: TGTGCCTGGAGTGTATTACGGGAAACGGGTGGCTACACCTTC
abundance: -; j_gene: TRBJ1-6; d_gene: TRBD1; v_gene: TRBV27; CDR3aa: CASSSYGRQGSSYNSPLHF; CDR3nt: TGTGCCAGCAGTTCCTATGGGAGACAGGGGAGCTCCTATAATTCACCCCTCCACTTT
abundance: -; j_gene: TRBJ2-3; d_gene: -; v_gene: TRBV1; CDR3aa: CTSSRDYSITDTQYF; CDR3nt: TGCACCAGCAGCCGGGACTACTCTATCACAGATACGCAGTATTTT
abundance: -; j_gene: TRBJ1-2; d_gene: -; v_gene: TRBV5-1; CDR3aa: CASRPGTLGYTF; CDR3nt: TGCGCCAGCCGACCCGGGACTCTCGGCTACACCTTC
abundance: -; j_gene: TRBJ1-2; d_gene: -; v_gene: TRBV7-2; CDR3aa: CASSLGGLGAVYGYTF; CDR3nt: TGTGCCAGCAGCTTAGGCGGCCTGGGGGCTGTCTATGGCTACACCTTC
abundance: many; j_gene: TRBJ2-5; d_gene: -; v_gene: TRBV28; CDR3aa: CASSLPQAQETQYF; CDR3nt: TGTGCCAGCAGTTTACCCCAAGCCCAAGAGACCCAGTACTTC
abundance: once; j_gene: TRBJ2-5; d_gene: TRBD1; v_gene: TRBV19; CDR3aa: CASTGTAQETQYF; CDR3nt: TGTGCCAGTACCGGGACAGCCCAAGAGACCCAGTACTTC
abundance: -; j_gene: TRBJ2-5; d_gene: TRBD1; v_gene: TRBV6-5; CDR3aa: CASSYKGALQETQYF; CDR3nt: TGTGCCAGCAGTTACAAGGGGGCGCTCCAAGAGACCCAGTACTTC
abundance: few; j_gene: TRBJ2-1; d_gene: TRBD2; v_gene: TRBV6-5; CDR3aa: CASSRTSGGYNEQFF; CDR3nt: TGTGCCAGCAGTCGGACTAGCGGGGGCTACAATGAGCAGTTCTTC
abundance: -; j_gene: TRBJ1-4; d_gene: -; v_gene: TRBV6-1; CDR3aa: CASSEVSRAEKLFF; CDR3nt: TGTGCCAGCAGTGAAGTGTCCCGCGCAGAAAAACTGTTTTTT
abundance: -; j_gene: TRBJ2-2; d_gene: TRBD1; v_gene: TRBV18; CDR3aa: CASSPGTANTGELFF; CDR3nt: TGTGCCAGCTCACCAGGGACAGCTAACACCGGGGAGCTGTTTTTT
abundance: -; j_gene: TRBJ1-5; d_gene: -; v_gene: TRBV28; CDR3aa: CASRPNLLVALSNQPQHF; CDR3nt: TGTGCCAGCAGACCGAATCTCTTAGTAGCCCTGAGTAATCAGCCCCAGCATTTT
abundance: -; j_gene: TRBJ2-7; d_gene: -; v_gene: TRBV5-4; CDR3aa: CASSTPGHSPHEQYF; CDR3nt: TGTGCCAGCAGCACTCCGGGACATTCCCCCCACGAGCAGTACTTC
abundance: once; j_gene: TRBJ2-7; d_gene: -; v_gene: TRBV5-6; CDR3aa: CASSLVGDLAYEQYF; CDR3nt: TGTGCCAGCAGCTTGGTTGGTGACCTTGCGTACGAGCAGTACTTC
abundance: -; j_gene: TRBJ2-7; d_gene: -; v_gene: TRBV19; CDR3aa: CASSTVWGYEQYF; CDR3nt: TGTGCCAGTAGTACAGTTTGGGGATACGAGCAGTACTTC
abundance: -; j_gene: TRBJ1-1; d_gene: -; v_gene: TRBV7-2; CDR3aa: CASSLDGAFF; CDR3nt: TGTGCCAGCAGCCTCGACGGGGCTTTCTTT
abundance: once; j_gene: TRBJ2-1; d_gene: -; v_gene: TRBV7-9; CDR3aa: CASRRLHSYNEQFF; CDR3nt: TGTGCCAGCAGGCGGCTCCATTCCTACAATGAGCAGTTCTTC
abundance: -; j_gene: TRBJ2-7; d_gene: -; v_gene: TRBV5-1; CDR3aa: CASRRVERGSYEQYF; CDR3nt: TGCGCCAGCAGACGGGTCGAGCGTGGCTCCTACGAGCAGTACTTC
abundance: -; j_gene: TRBJ1-4; d_gene: -; v_gene: TRBV7-2; CDR3aa: CASSSGRYLTNEKLFF; CDR3nt: TGTGCCAGCAGCTCAGGGAGATATTTGACTAATGAAAAACTGTTTTTT
abundance: -; j_gene: TRBJ2-1; d_gene: -; v_gene: TRBV6-6; CDR3aa: CASSYSGGSYNEQFF; CDR3nt: TGTGCCAGCAGTTACTCAGGGGGCTCCTACAATGAGCAGTTCTTC
abundance: -; j_gene: TRBJ2-5; d_gene: TRBD2; v_gene: TRBV4-3; CDR3aa: CASSQRIGASGQETQYF; CDR3nt: TGCGCCAGCAGCCAACGAATAGGGGCTAGCGGGCAAGAGACCCAGTACTTC
abundance: -; j_gene: TRBJ2-7; d_gene: TRBD1; v_gene: TRBV18; CDR3aa: CASSPPGQGREQYF; CDR3nt: TGTGCCAGCTCACCGCCGGGACAGGGGCGCGAGCAGTACTTC
abundance: -; j_gene: TRBJ2-7; d_gene: -; v_gene: TRBV2; CDR3aa: CASSAQGGDGSYEQYF; CDR3nt: TGTGCCAGCAGTGCTCAGGGTGGAGACGGGAGCTACGAGCAGTACTTC
abundance: few; j_gene: TRBJ1-1; d_gene: -; v_gene: TRBV2; CDR3aa: CASSDGEAFF; CDR3nt: TGTGCCAGCAGTGACGGTGAAGCTTTCTTT
abundance: -; j_gene: TRBJ2-5; d_gene: TRBD2; v_gene: TRBV5-1; CDR3aa: CASSLLRRGETQYF; CDR3nt: TGCGCCAGCAGCTTACTTCGGCGGGGGGAGACCCAGTACTTC
abundance: -; j_gene: TRBJ1-5; d_gene: -; v_gene: TRBV28; CDR3aa: CASIRSSRNQPQHF; CDR3nt: TGTGCCTCAATAAGGTCCAGCCGTAATCAGCCCCAGCATTTT
abundance: -; j_gene: TRBJ1-1; d_gene: -; v_gene: TRBV7-2; CDR3aa: CASSYRANTEAFF; CDR3nt: TGTGCCAGCAGCTACCGGGCGAACACTGAAGCTTTCTTT
abundance: -; j_gene: TRBJ1-5; d_gene: -; v_gene: TRBV10-3; CDR3aa: CAISESTASNQPQHF; CDR3nt: TGTGCCATCAGTGAGTCAACGGCTAGCAATCAGCCCCAGCATTTT
abundance: few; j_gene: TRBJ1-5; d_gene: -; v_gene: TRBV15; CDR3aa: CATSIAGGVVQHF; CDR3nt: TGTGCCACCAGCATCGCGGGTGGGGTCGTCCAGCATTTT
abundance: many; j_gene: TRBJ2-4; d_gene: -; v_gene: TRBV11-2; CDR3aa: CASALIAGKNIQYF; CDR3nt: TGTGCCAGCGCTTTGATCGCCGGAAAAAACATTCAGTACTTC
abundance: many; j_gene: TRBJ1-1; d_gene: -; v_gene: TRBV5-1; CDR3aa: CASSQFGSRTEAFF; CDR3nt: TGCGCCAGCAGCCAGTTCGGTAGTAGGACTGAAGCTTTCTTT
abundance: -; j_gene: TRBJ1-1; d_gene: -; v_gene: TRBV9; CDR3aa: CASSVSTDFSTEAFF; CDR3nt: TGTGCCAGCAGCGTATCGACAGACTTCTCCACTGAAGCTTTCTTT
abundance: -; j_gene: TRBJ1-6; d_gene: -; v_gene: TRBV7-9; CDR3aa: CASSPRDGYNSPLHF; CDR3nt: TGTGCCAGCAGCCCCAGGGATGGCTATAATTCACCCCTCCACTTT
abundance: -; j_gene: TRBJ2-1; d_gene: TRBD2; v_gene: TRBV16; CDR3aa: CASSRPLAGLSYNEQFF; CDR3nt: TGTGCCAGCAGCCGCCCACTAGCGGGCCTCTCTTACAATGAGCAGTTCTTC
abundance: once; j_gene: TRBJ1-1; d_gene: -; v_gene: TRBV5-4; CDR3aa: CASSLDTANTEAFF; CDR3nt: TGTGCCAGCAGCTTGGACACGGCGAACACTGAAGCTTTCTTT
abundance: -; j_gene: TRBJ2-1; d_gene: TRBD2; v_gene: TRBV11-2; CDR3aa: CASSLERTSGGNEQFF; CDR3nt: TGTGCCAGCAGCTTAGAGAGAACTAGCGGGGGTAATGAGCAGTTCTTC
abundance: few; j_gene: TRBJ1-6; d_gene: TRBD1; v_gene: TRBV5-8; CDR3aa: CASSNRDRVSSSPLHF; CDR3nt: TGTGCCAGCAGCAACCGGGACAGGGTTAGTTCTTCACCCCTCCACTTT
abundance: -; j_gene: TRBJ2-7; d_gene: TRBD2; v_gene: TRBV18; CDR3aa: CASSSLPSGSTHEQYF; CDR3nt: TGTGCCAGCTCATCACTCCCTAGCGGGAGTACCCACGAGCAGTACTTC
abundance: once; j_gene: TRBJ2-7; d_gene: -; v_gene: TRBV28; CDR3aa: CASSFGATYEQYF; CDR3nt: TGTGCCAGCAGTTTTGGGGCAACCTACGAGCAGTACTTC
abundance: -; j_gene: TRBJ2-7; d_gene: TRBD1; v_gene: TRBV7-2; CDR3aa: CASSWDGQAGYEQYF; CDR3nt: TGTGCCAGCAGCTGGGACGGACAGGCGGGCTACGAGCAGTACTTC
abundance: once; j_gene: TRBJ2-3; d_gene: TRBD2; v_gene: TRBV7-9; CDR3aa: CASSLVGRASGPPDTQYF; CDR3nt: TGTGCCAGCAGCTTAGTGGGGCGGGCTAGCGGGCCCCCAGATACGCAGTATTTT
abundance: few; j_gene: TRBJ1-2; d_gene: -; v_gene: TRBV20-1; CDR3aa: CSAYEDGYTF; CDR3nt: TGCAGTGCGTACGAGGATGGCTACACCTTC
abundance: -; j_gene: TRBJ1-1; d_gene: -; v_gene: TRBV25-1; CDR3aa: CASSELEMNTEAFF; CDR3nt: TGTGCCAGCAGTGAACTCGAGATGAACACTGAAGCTTTCTTT
abundance: -; j_gene: TRBJ2-2; d_gene: -; v_gene: TRBV7-7; CDR3aa: CASSPGGSGELFF; CDR3nt: TGTGCTAGCAGCCCCGGGGGCTCCGGGGAGCTGTTTTTT
abundance: -; j_gene: TRBJ1-2; d_gene: -; v_gene: TRBV4-1; CDR3aa: CASSQLGVNYGYTF; CDR3nt: TGCGCCAGCAGCCAACTGGGGGTCAACTATGGCTACACCTTC
abundance: -; j_gene: TRBJ2-4; d_gene: -; v_gene: TRBV7-2; CDR3aa: CASSLIWQGGRNIQYF; CDR3nt: TGTGCCAGCAGCTTAATCTGGCAGGGGGGTCGGAACATTCAGTACTTC
abundance: -; j_gene: TRBJ1-2; d_gene: TRBD1; v_gene: TRBV27; CDR3aa: CASRYRGGYTF; CDR3nt: TGTGCCAGCAGATACAGGGGCGGCTACACCTTC